This T cell receptor (beta chain) was captured by sequencing in a study of blood T cells in healthy people across ages. Study outcomes and limitations: Expanded clonotype shifts may have been confounded, as the donors had an unknown CMV status.

Details on this clonotype: No antigen is known for it.

V lost 6 bases and J lost 12, with 26 bases in between. CDR1 is SQVTM, CDR2 ANQGSEA, per germline. The CDR3 has 14 residues. Then a second PCR, running about 6 to 12 cycles, was carried out with a sample-barcoded 5' primer and a J-beta primer mix. A single record per CDR3 protein comes from TCRdb applying MiXCR to the 5' RACE reads. The table includes over 1.5 million distinct CDR3 sequences, 40% to 55% detected once. The donors, aged about 6 to 90, were healthy Caucasians from Russia. Sequenced sample: blood. This TCR was recovered from a woman aged 35 to 49 in good health. This sequence joins TRBV29-1 and TRBJ1-2; D gene unclear. CDR3 loop: CSVVDEPSASYDTF. Here the CDR3 DNA reads TGCAGCGTCGTAGACGAACCGTCGGCGAGCTATGACACCTTC.